The source of this T cell receptor delta chain is a study of Vδ1+ human thymocytes. General observations from the study: Thymic TRG and TRD repertoires appeared highly polyclonal, with Gaussian CDR3 length distributions. Despite high sort purity, roughly 20% of thymic T cell receptor delta sequences were Vdelta2. TRD repertoires were essentially private, unlike widely shared TRG clonotypes.

Looked up from germline, CDR1 is TSWWSYY and CDR2 is QGS. The CDR3 spans 17 residues. The V gene end was trimmed by 9 bases and the J gene end by 8 bases; junction bases not matched to a gene: 22. Concerning this clone: Its antigen is unidentified.

After alphabeta T cell depletion, CD3+ Vdelta1+ Vdelta2- thymocytes were sorted. Sequences come from RNA converted to cDNA by reverse transcription. The CDR3 regions were amplified by multiplex PCR from V-gene primers to a constant-region primer. TCRdb re-called clones from the multiplex PCR reads via CATT. The repertoire consists of tens of thousands of delta-chain clones, with around a sixth occurring once and the leading ten covering 0.5% to 0.55%. This sequence joins TRDV1 and TRDJ1, with 9 positions matching TRDD3. The specimen sequenced was Vdelta1+ gamma-delta thymocytes from the thymus. Indicated subset: FACS-sorted CD3+ TCRalphabeta- TCRVdelta1+ TCRVdelta2- thymocytes. This clonotype originated in a boy less than two years old who had congenital heart surgery. The CDR3 region is CALYSYPGNWGTSKLIF. DNA of the CDR3: TGTGCTCTCTATTCCTACCCTGGGAACTGGGGGACCTCCAAACTCATCTTT.